A single sample gave rise to the 10 T cell receptor beta chains below, sequenced in a study of blood T cell repertoires in COVID-19. TCRdb's table, derived via immunoSEQ multiplex PCR, lists solely in-frame clones and lacks some. The sample lists a few hundred thousand clones, roughly 89% occurring once. Sequenced: peripheral blood. The receptors shown here come from a woman between 40 and 50 years old who had recovered from COVID-19.

The rearrangement uses TRBV25-1 and TRBJ2-5, with 8 bases lining up with TRBD1. The V gene's germline CDR1 is MGHDK and CDR2 SYGVNS. The CDR3 totals 16 residues. V dropped 1 base and J dropped 5; count of bases not matched to a gene: 9. CDR3 protein: CASSEFGRGRVETQYF. The CDR3 DNA reads TGTGCCAGCAGTGAATTTGGCAGGGGGCGCGTGGAGACCCAGTACTTC. The full variable domain, rest sourced from reference TRBV25-1 and TRBJ2-5, is EADIYQTPRYLVIGTGKKITLECSQTMGHDKMYWYQQDPGMELHLIHYSYGVNSTEKGDLSSESTVSRIRTEHFPLTLESARPSHTSQYLCASSEFGRGRVETQYFGPGTRLLVL.

The genes are TRBV28 and TRBJ2-5; D unresolved. Looked up from germline, CDR1 is MDHEN and CDR2 is SYDVKM. The CDR3 runs to 11 residues. The V end lost 7 bases, the J end lost 5 bases, and 8 bases lay between the germline ends. CDR3 loop: CASTSGETQYF. The CDR3 DNA follows: TGTGCCAGCACTTCCGGGGAGACCCAGTACTTC. Full variable domain (missing parts from reference TRBV28 and TRBJ2-5): DVKVTQSSRYLVKRTGEKVFLECVQDMDHENMFWYRQDPGLGLRLIYFSYDVKMKEKGDIPEGYSVSREKKERFSLILESASTNQTSMYLCASTSGETQYFGPGTRLLVL.

This clone was observed once. The chain combines TRBV6-2 or TRBV6-3 with TRBJ2-7; D is perhaps TRBD1 (5 bases). The V and J ends lost 4 bases and 4 bases respectively, with 14 bases between them. CDR1 and CDR2 (germline): MNHEY, SVGEGT. This CDR3 has 14 amino acids. CDR3 protein: CASSSGPSPYEQYF. The CDR3 DNA is TGTGCCAGCAGTTCAGGGCCTTCCCCGTACGAGCAGTACTTC.

This clone was seen just once. V usage is TRBV24-1 and J usage is TRBJ1-2; D gene uncertain. The V gene lost 1 base and the J gene lost 7 bases, with 9 bases spanning the gap. The germline CDR1 and CDR2 sequences are KGHDR and SFDVKD. This CDR3 contains 13 residues. The CDR3, as DNA: TGTGCCACCAGTGATTTAACGGGTCTTGGCTACACCTTC. Encoded protein: CATSDLTGLGYTF.

V usage is TRBV7-2 and J usage is TRBJ1-1, with 8 bases matching TRBD1. Germline CDR1 is SGHTA and CDR2 is FQGNSA. V dropped 5 bases and J dropped 8; count of bases not matched to a gene: 7. The CDR3 sequence is 13 residues long. The CDR3: CASSTTGGIEAFF. The CDR3 DNA is TGTGCCAGCAGCACCACAGGGGGTATAGAAGCTTTCTTT.

This clone was observed a few times. V is TRBV7-3 and J is TRBJ1-4, with D uncertain. Trimming removed 0 bases at V and 4 bases at J, with 9 bases between. The CDR3 loop spans 15 amino acids. CDR1 is SGHTA, CDR2 FQGTGA, per germline. This CDR3 reads CASSLTEQFNEKLFF. The CDR3 nucleotides read TGTGCCAGCAGCTTAACGGAACAGTTTAATGAAAAACTGTTTTTT. The full variable domain, its missing parts supplied by reference TRBV7-3 and TRBJ1-4, is GAGVSQTPSNKVTEKGKYVELRCDPISGHTALYWYRQSLGQGPEFLIYFQGTGAADDSGLPNDRFFAVRPEGSVSTLKIQRTERGDSAVYLCASSLTEQFNEKLFFGSGTQLSVL.

The chain has TRBV5-8 and TRBJ2-1, with TRBD1 matching over 9 bases. The CDR3 runs 18 residues. J was trimmed by 7 bases and V by 4 bases; bases with no gene match: 18. Germline CDR1 and CDR2: SGHTS and YDEGEE. CDR3 DNA sequence: TGTGCCAGCAGCAACGTCCCGGGACAGGGAATAGGGGGAAATGAGCAGTTCTTC. It codes for CASSNVPGQGIGGNEQFF.

V and J are TRBV5-1 and TRBJ1-2, with D hard to call. CDR3 size: 16 residues. Trimming pared 0 bases from V and 3 bases from J, leaving 15 bases between. Germline V CDR1 and CDR2: SGHRS, YFSETQ. The CDR3 here is CASSLAAGQTDYGYTF. For the CDR3, the DNA is TGCGCCAGCAGCTTGGCGGCAGGCCAAACAGACTATGGCTACACCTTC.

This clone has a handful of counts. This chain uses TRBV5-5 with TRBJ1-1; D is unclear. Trimming removed 1 base from V and 11 bases from J, with 12 bases in between. The V gene's germline CDR1 is SGHKS and CDR2 YYEKEE (reference sequence). The CDR3 has 12 amino acids. CDR3 DNA: TGTGCCAGCAGCTTGAGCCGTTGGGAGGCTTTCTTT. Protein: CASSLSRWEAFF.

The chain carries TRBV7-3 and TRBJ2-5; 7 nucleotides line up with TRBD2. Trimming removed 1 base from V and 4 bases from J; junction bases left unmatched: 3. The CDR3 extends over 14 amino acids. CDR1 is SGHTA, CDR2 FQGTGA, per germline. The CDR3 coding sequence is TGTGCCAGCAGCTTAAGCCCTAGCGGAGAGACCCAGTACTTC. Translating it yields CASSLSPSGETQYF.